This T cell receptor (beta chain) was found in a study of Ad26.COV2.S vaccination and SARS-CoV-2 variants. Data came from immunoSEQ multiplex PCR; TCRdb stores just in-frame clones and leaves some out. The sample shows fewer than 300,000 clones, about 89% of them seen only once. Sample treatment: approximately 18 received Ad26.COV2.S at low or high dose, single or two shots; several received placebo; per-sample allocation not given. Samples were taken on day 63 after the first vaccine or placebo injection. The TCR originated in a person aged 18 to 65 who received the Ad26.COV2.S COVID-19 vaccine or a placebo. The source was peripheral blood, collected in a trial of Ad26.COV2.S vaccine versus placebo.

As DNA, the CDR3 is TGTGCCAGCAGCTTAGAGTCTGACACTTACACTGAAGCTTTCTTT. Translated: CASSLESDTYTEAFF. The chain joins TRBV7-6 to TRBJ1-1; D call uncertain. Germline values: CDR1 SGHVS, CDR2 FNYEAQ. This CDR3 comprises 15 residues. Deletions cut 1 base from V and 3 bases from J, with 12 bases between.